This T cell receptor beta chain was sequenced in a study of post-analysis software for immune sequencing data. The TCR beta cDNA libraries contained unique molecular identifiers. Each CDR3 protein gets one entry after TCRdb re-called the PCR reads with MiXCR. The sample includes more than 450,000 distinct CDR3 sequences, around 40% of them seen just once. Germline loops: CDR1 SGHRS, CDR2 YFSETQ. The CDR3 extends over 19 amino acids. Trimming removed 1 base from V and 0 bases from J, with 22 bases in between. About this clonotype: Its antigen remains unknown.

Study results and limitations: Included in a set of roughly five TRBV segments more frequent in patients than controls were TRBV5-6, TRBV5-1 and TRBV20-1.

The rearrangement joins TRBV5-1 to TRBJ2-5; D is perhaps TRBD2 (5 bases). The specimen sequenced was blood. The receptor was isolated from a girl aged 10-17 years with multiple sclerosis. The CDR3 spells CASSLQTYQPGVHQETQYF. The DNA for the CDR3 is TGCGCCAGCAGCTTGCAAACCTACCAGCCCGGGGTCCACCAAGAGACCCAGTACTTC.